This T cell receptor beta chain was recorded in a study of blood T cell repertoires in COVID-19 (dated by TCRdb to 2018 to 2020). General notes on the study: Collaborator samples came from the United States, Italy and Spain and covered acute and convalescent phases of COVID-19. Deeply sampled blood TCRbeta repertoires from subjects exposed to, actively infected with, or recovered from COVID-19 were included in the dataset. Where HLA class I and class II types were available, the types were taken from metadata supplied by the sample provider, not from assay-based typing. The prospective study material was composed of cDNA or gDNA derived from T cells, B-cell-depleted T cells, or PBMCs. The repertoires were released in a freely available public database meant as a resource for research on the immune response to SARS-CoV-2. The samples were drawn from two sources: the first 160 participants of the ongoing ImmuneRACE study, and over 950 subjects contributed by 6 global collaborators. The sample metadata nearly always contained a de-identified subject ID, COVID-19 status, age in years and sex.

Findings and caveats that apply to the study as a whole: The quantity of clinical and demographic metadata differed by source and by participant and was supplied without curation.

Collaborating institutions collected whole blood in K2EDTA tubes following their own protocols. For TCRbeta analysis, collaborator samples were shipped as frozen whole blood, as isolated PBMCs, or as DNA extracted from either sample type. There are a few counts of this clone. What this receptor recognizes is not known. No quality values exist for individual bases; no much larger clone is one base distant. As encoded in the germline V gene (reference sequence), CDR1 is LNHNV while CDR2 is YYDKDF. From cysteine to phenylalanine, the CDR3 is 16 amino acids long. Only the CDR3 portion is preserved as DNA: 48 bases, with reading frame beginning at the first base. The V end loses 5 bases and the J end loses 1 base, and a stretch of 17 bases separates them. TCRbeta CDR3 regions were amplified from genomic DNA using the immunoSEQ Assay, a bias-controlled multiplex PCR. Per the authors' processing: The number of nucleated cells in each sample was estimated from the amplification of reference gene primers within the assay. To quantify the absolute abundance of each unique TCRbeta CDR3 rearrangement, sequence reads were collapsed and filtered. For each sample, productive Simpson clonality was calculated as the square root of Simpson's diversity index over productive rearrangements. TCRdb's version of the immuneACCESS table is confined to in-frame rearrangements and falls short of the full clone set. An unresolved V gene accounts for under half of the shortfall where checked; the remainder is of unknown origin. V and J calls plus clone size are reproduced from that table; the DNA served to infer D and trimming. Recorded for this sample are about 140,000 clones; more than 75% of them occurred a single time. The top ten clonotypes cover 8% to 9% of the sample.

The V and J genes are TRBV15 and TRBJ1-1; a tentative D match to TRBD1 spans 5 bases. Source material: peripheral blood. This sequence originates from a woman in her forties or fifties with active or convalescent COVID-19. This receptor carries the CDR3 CATSGLAGERNTEAFF. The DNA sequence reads TGTGCCACCAGCGGTCTAGCGGGGGAGCGGAACACTGAAGCTTTCTTT.